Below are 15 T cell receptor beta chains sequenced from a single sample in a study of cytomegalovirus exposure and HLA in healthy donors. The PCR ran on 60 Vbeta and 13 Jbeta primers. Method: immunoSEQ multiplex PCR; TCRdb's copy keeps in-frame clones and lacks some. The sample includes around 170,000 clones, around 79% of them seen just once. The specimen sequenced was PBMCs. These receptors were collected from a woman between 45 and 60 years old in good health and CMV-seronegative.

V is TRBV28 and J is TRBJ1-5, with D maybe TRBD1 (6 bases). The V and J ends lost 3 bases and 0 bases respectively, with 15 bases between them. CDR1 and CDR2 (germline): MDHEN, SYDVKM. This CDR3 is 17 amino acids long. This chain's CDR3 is CASSLGGTTYSNQPQHF. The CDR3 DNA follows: TGTGCCAGCAGTTTGGGGGGGACAACCTATAGCAATCAGCCCCAGCATTTT.

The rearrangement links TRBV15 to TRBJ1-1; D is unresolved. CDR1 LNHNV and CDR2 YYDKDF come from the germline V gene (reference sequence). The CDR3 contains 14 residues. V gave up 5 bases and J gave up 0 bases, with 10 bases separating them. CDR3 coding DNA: TGTGCCACCAGCCAACAGATCATGAACACTGAAGCTTTCTTT. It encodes CATSQQIMNTEAFF.

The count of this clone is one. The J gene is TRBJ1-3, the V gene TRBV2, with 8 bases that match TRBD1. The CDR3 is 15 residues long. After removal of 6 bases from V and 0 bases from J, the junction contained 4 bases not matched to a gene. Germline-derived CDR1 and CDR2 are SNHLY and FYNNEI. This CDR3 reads CASRADRVSGNTIYF. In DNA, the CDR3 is TGTGCCAGCAGGGCGGACAGGGTCTCTGGAAACACCATATATTTT.

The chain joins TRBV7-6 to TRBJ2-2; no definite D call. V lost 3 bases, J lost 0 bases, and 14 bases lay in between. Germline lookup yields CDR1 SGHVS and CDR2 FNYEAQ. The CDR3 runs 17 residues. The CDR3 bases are TGTGCCAGCAGCTTGAGGTACGGCAGAGCGAACACCGGGGAGCTGTTTTTT. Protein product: CASSLRYGRANTGELFF.

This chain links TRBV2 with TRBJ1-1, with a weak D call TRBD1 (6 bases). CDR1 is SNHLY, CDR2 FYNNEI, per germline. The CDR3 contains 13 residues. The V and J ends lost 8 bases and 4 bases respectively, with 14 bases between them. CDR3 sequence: CASLTSGVTEAFF. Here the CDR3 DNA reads TGTGCCAGCCTTACATCAGGGGTCACTGAAGCTTTCTTT.

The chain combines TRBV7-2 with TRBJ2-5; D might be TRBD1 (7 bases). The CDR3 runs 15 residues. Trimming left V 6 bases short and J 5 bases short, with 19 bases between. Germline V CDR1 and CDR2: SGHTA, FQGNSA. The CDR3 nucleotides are TGTGCCAGCAGACTACCCCCAGGGGGGACGGAGACCCAGTACTTC. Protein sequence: CASRLPPGGTETQYF.

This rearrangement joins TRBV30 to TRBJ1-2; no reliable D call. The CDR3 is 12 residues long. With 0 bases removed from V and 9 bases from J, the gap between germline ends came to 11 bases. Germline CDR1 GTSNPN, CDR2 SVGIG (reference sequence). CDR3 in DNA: TGTGCCTGGAGTGTAGACACGATGAGCTACACCTTC. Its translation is CAWSVDTMSYTF. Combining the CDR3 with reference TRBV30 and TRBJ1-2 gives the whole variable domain SQTIHQWPATLVQPVGSPLSLECTVEGTSNPNLYWYRQAAGRGLQLLFYSVGIGQISSEVPQNLSASRPQDRQFILSSKKLLLSDSGFYLCAWSVDTMSYTFGSGTRLTVV.

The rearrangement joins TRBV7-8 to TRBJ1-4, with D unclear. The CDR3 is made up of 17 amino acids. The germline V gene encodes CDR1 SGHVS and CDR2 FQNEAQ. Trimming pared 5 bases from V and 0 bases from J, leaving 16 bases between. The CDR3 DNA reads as TGTGCCAGCAGCCCCGGCGGCCCCGTTTCAACTAATGAAAAACTGTTTTTT. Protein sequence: CASSPGGPVSTNEKLFF.

The CDR3 DNA sequence: TGTGCCAGTAGTGAAGACAGCCTACTAGCCAAAAACATTCAGTACTTC. Its protein product is CASSEDSLLAKNIQYF. The chain links TRBV19 to TRBJ2-4, with D perhaps TRBD1 (5 bases). CDR3 length: 16 amino acids. Germline V gene lookup returns CDR1 LNHDA and CDR2 SQIVND (reference sequence). V lost 5 bases to trimming and J lost 0 bases, with 14 bases between them.

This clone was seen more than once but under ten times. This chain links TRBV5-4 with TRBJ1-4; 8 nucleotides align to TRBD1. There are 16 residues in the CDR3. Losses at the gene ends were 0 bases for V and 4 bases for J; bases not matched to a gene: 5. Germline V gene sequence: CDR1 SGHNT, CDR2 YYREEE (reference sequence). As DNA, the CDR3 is TGTGCCAGCAGCTTGGGGCGGGACAGGAATAATGAAAAACTGTTTTTT. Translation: CASSLGRDRNNEKLFF.

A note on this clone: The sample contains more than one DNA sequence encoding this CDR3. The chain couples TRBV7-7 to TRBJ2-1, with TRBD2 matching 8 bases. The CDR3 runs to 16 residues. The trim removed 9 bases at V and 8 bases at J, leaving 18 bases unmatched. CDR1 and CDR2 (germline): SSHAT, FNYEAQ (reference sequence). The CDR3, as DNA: TGTGCCAGAACCAATCCCCCCGGACTAGCACTCGATGAGCAGTTCTTC. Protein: CARTNPPGLALDEQFF. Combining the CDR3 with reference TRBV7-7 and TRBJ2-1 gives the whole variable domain GAGVSQSPRYKVTKRGQDVTLRCDPISSHATLYWYQQALGQGPEFLTYFNYEAQPDKSGLPSDRFSAERPEGSISTLTIQRTEQRDSAMYRCARTNPPGLALDEQFFGPGTRLTVL.

CDR3 DNA: TGTGCCAGCACCCCATGGGACAGGGGGCGGGTTCAGCCCCAGCATTTT. Protein sequence: CASTPWDRGRVQPQHF. The chain employs TRBV28 and TRBJ1-5; 12 bases are a match to TRBD1. There are 16 residues in the CDR3. V lost 7 bases to trimming and J lost 6 bases; unmatched junction nucleotides: 10. The germline CDR1 and CDR2 sequences are MDHEN and SYDVKM. The whole variable domain, remainder taken from reference TRBV28 and TRBJ1-5, is DVKVTQSSRYLVKRTGEKVFLECVQDMDHENMFWYRQDPGLGLRLIYFSYDVKMKEKGDIPEGYSVSREKKERFSLILESASTNQTSMYLCASTPWDRGRVQPQHFGDGTRLSIL.

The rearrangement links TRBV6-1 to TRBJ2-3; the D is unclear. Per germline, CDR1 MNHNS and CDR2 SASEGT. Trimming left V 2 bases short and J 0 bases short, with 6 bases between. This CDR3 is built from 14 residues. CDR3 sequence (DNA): TGTGCCAGCAGTGAACAGTTTAGCACAGATACGCAGTATTTT. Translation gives CASSEQFSTDTQYF.

For the CDR3, the DNA is TGTGCCAGCAGTTTCCACAGGGGGAGTACTGAAGCTTTCTTT. This sequence encodes CASSFHRGSTEAFF. The V call is TRBV27, the J call TRBJ1-1; 8 positions match TRBD1. Germline CDR1 reads MNHEY; CDR2 reads SMNVEV (reference sequence). The J segment lost 5 bases and the V segment lost 3 bases, leaving 5 bases of the junction unmatched. There are 14 residues in the CDR3.

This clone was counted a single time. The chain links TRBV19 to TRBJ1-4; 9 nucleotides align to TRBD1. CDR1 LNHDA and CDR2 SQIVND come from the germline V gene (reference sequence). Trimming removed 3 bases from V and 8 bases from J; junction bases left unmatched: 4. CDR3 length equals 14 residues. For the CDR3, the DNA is TGTGCCAGTAGTATGGACAGGGGATGGGAAAAACTGTTTTTT. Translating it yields CASSMDRGWEKLFF.